This TCR beta chain was identified in a study of regulatory T cells in long-lasting Graves disease. V gave up 0 bases and J gave up 5 bases, with 19 bases separating them. Germline V gives CDR1 LGHDT, CDR2 YNNKEL (reference sequence). CDR3 size: 17 residues. Arm-PCR of CDR3 regions with iRepertoire HTBI primers generated TCR beta libraries. A single record per CDR3 protein comes from TCRdb applying MiXCR to the multiplex PCR reads. The table lists approximately 460,000 distinct CDR3 sequences, around 17% of them singletons. The time point is: newly diagnosed GD, antithyroid drugs for less than 3 months. Extracted RNA from PBMCs served as the source of the TCR library. The sample was also reused in another study, on T cells in Graves' hyperthyroidism and ophthalmopathy.

The origin of this receptor is a woman aged 30 to 39 with Graves disease. Sequencing was performed on peripheral blood mononuclear cells (PBMCs), taken at new diagnosis, from a patient treated with antithyroid drugs. The chain links TRBV3-1 to TRBJ2-5; D could derive from TRBD1 or TRBD2 (5 bases each). The CDR3 DNA is TGTGCCAGCAGCCAAGATCTGGGGGAGTCGGCCCTGGAGACCCAGTACTTC. Residues: CASSQDLGESALETQYF.